A selection of T cell receptor beta chains follows, all from one sample in a study of blood T cell repertoires in COVID-19. This table comes from immunoSEQ multiplex PCR, and its TCRdb copy is limited to in-frame clones, with some not included. The data show about 300,000 clones, with approximately 88% seen just once and 5.5% to 8.5% held by the top ten. Sequenced sample: peripheral blood. These receptors all come from a woman aged 25 to 39 who had recovered from COVID-19. CDR3s include the opening cysteine and the closing phenylalanine or tryptophan. The order of the fields is clone size, V gene, J gene, D gene, CDR3 protein, CDR3 DNA. The D gene is left open where the match is weak. Not every row has a clone size; where given, it reads once, few, many or a size class.

>-|TRBV18|TRBJ1-5|-
CASSPPVPNQPQHF
TGTGCCAGCTCACCTCCAGTCCCCAATCAGCCCCAGCATTTT
>-|TRBV4-2|TRBJ1-2|TRBD1
CASSSQAGTEFDGYTF
TGTGCCAGCAGCTCCCAGGCCGGGACAGAATTCGATGGCTACACCTTC
>-|TRBV10-3|TRBJ2-1|TRBD2
CAISPSGGVGNEQFF
TGTGCCATCAGTCCTAGCGGAGGCGTGGGGAATGAGCAGTTCTTC
>-|TRBV5-1|TRBJ2-6|-
CASSENRAGANVLTF
TGCGCCAGCAGTGAAAACAGGGCCGGGGCCAACGTCCTGACTTTC
>-|TRBV27|TRBJ1-4|TRBD1
CASRKVGQGDEKLFF
TGTGCCAGCCGAAAGGTTGGACAGGGGGATGAAAAACTGTTTTTT
>-|TRBV6-5|TRBJ1-2|-
CASSYNRNYGYTF
TGTGCCAGCAGTTACAACAGGAACTATGGCTACACCTTC
>-|TRBV5-4|TRBJ2-2|TRBD1
CASSTGTVPGELFF
TGTGCCAGCAGCACCGGGACAGTTCCCGGGGAGCTGTTTTTT
>-|TRBV4-1|TRBJ2-1|TRBD2
CASSPQGSGAEQFF
TGCGCCAGCAGCCCCCAGGGTAGCGGGGCTGAGCAGTTCTTC
>once|TRBV27|TRBJ1-1|-
CASRSRGLNTEAFF
TGTGCCAGCAGATCCAGGGGTCTGAACACTGAAGCTTTCTTT
>-|TRBV20-1|TRBJ1-2|TRBD1
CSASLSGQGTGYTF
TGCAGTGCTAGTTTATCTGGACAGGGGACTGGCTACACCTTC
>-|TRBV18|TRBJ1-4|-
CASSRRDLNEKLFF
TGTGCCAGCTCACGAAGGGACTTAAATGAAAAACTGTTTTTT
>-|TRBV2|TRBJ2-7|-
CAAGDKPYEQYF
TGTGCCGCGGGGGACAAGCCTTACGAGCAGTACTTC
>-|TRBV15|TRBJ2-3|TRBD2
CATSKERGGVTDTQYF
TGTGCCACCAGTAAGGAGCGGGGGGGCGTCACAGATACGCAGTATTTT
>-|TRBV7-2|TRBJ1-5|-
CASSLESYRGNNQPQHF
TGTGCCAGCAGCTTAGAGAGCTACCGGGGGAACAATCAGCCCCAGCATTTT
>-|TRBV3-1/TRBV3-2|TRBJ2-7|-
CASSKTEMYEQYF
TGTGCCAGCAGCAAGACTGAGATGTACGAGCAGTACTTC
>-|TRBV11-3|TRBJ2-7|-
CASSLEGGQEQYF
TGTGCCAGCAGCTTAGAAGGAGGACAGGAGCAGTACTTC
>-|TRBV5-1|TRBJ2-1|-
CASSLDSNNEQFF
TGCGCCAGCAGCTTGGACTCCAACAATGAGCAGTTCTTC
>-|TRBV18|TRBJ1-1|TRBD1
CASSPLQGAQTEAFF
TGTGCCAGCTCACCGCTGCAGGGGGCACAAACTGAAGCTTTCTTT
>few|TRBV7-6|TRBJ2-7|TRBD1
CASSHRDRGPDEQYF
TGTGCCAGCAGCCACCGGGACAGGGGGCCCGACGAGCAGTACTTC
>-|TRBV27|TRBJ2-3|TRBD2
CASSLRLAGARRDTQYF
TGTGCCAGCAGTTTAAGACTAGCGGGGGCCAGGCGGGATACGCAGTATTTT
>many|TRBV6-5|TRBJ1-2|-
CASSRGTYGYTF
TGTGCCAGCAGTAGGGGGACCTATGGCTACACCTTC
>-|TRBV5-8|TRBJ2-5|-
CASSIQETQYF
TGTGCCAGCAGTATCCAAGAGACCCAGTACTTC
>-|TRBV7-8|TRBJ1-6|TRBD1
CASSLEAGQGISPLHF
TGTGCCAGCAGCTTAGAGGCGGGACAGGGGATCTCACCCCTCCACTTT
>-|TRBV28|TRBJ1-3|TRBD1
CASSILGQRNTIYF
TGTGCCAGCAGTATACTGGGACAGAGAAACACCATATATTTT
>many|TRBV6-6|TRBJ1-4|-
CASSYPPGEKLFF
TGTGCCAGCAGTTACCCCCCGGGAGAAAAACTGTTTTTT
>few|TRBV4-1|TRBJ2-5|TRBD2
CASSQFPGLQETQYF
TGCGCCAGCAGCCAATTCCCGGGACTACAAGAGACCCAGTACTTC
>-|TRBV6-2/TRBV6-3|TRBJ2-7|TRBD1
CASSYPGQGLEQYF
TGTGCCAGCAGTTACCCGGGACAGGGGCTCGAGCAGTACTTC
>-|TRBV6-5|TRBJ2-7|-
CASTTGGRIYEQYF
TGTGCCAGCACGACGGGGGGCCGAATCTACGAGCAGTACTTC
>-|TRBV10-3|TRBJ1-2|-
CAISDLNYGYTF
TGTGCCATCAGTGACCTTAACTATGGCTACACCTTC
>-|TRBV15|TRBJ2-7|-
CATSRDGTYSAPGEQYF
TGTGCCACCAGCAGAGATGGCACCTACTCGGCGCCAGGCGAGCAGTACTTC
>-|TRBV7-2|TRBJ1-2|-
CASSSKPYGYTF
TGTGCCAGCAGCTCTAAGCCCTATGGCTACACCTTC
>-|TRBV9|TRBJ2-3|TRBD2
CASSARTSGGTYFTDTQYF
TGTGCCAGCAGCGCCCGGACTAGCGGGGGCACATACTTCACAGATACGCAGTATTTT
>-|TRBV2|TRBJ1-4|-
CASSGDGLGRKLFF
TGTGCCAGCAGTGGGGACGGCCTGGGGAGGAAACTGTTTTTT
>-|TRBV7-2|TRBJ2-1|TRBD2
CASSPRTSESYNEQFF
TGTGCCAGCAGCCCCCGGACTAGCGAATCCTACAATGAGCAGTTCTTC
>-|TRBV6-5|TRBJ1-3|-
CASSYSRGLSGNTIYF
TGTGCCAGCAGTTACTCTAGGGGACTCTCTGGAAACACCATATATTTT
>-|TRBV6-2/TRBV6-3|TRBJ2-2|TRBD1
CASSWVAGGEGGELFF
TGTGCCAGCAGTTGGGTCGCAGGGGGCGAAGGCGGGGAGCTGTTTTTT
>-|TRBV19|TRBJ2-1|-
CASTPDSPTPYNEQFF
TGTGCCAGTACCCCAGATAGCCCGACTCCGTACAATGAGCAGTTCTTC
>-|TRBV7-9|TRBJ2-5|-
CASTRTMSGETQYF
TGTGCCAGCACCCGGACTATGAGTGGGGAGACCCAGTACTTC
>-|TRBV7-9|TRBJ1-6|-
CASSSGVADSPLHF
TGTGCCAGCAGCTCGGGAGTGGCCGATTCACCCCTCCACTTT
>once|TRBV5-4|TRBJ2-3|TRBD2
CASRSSGGADTQYF
TGTGCCAGCAGATCTAGCGGGGGGGCAGATACGCAGTATTTT
>-|TRBV2|TRBJ2-7|TRBD1
CASSEDRVSYEQYF
TGTGCCAGCAGTGAGGACAGGGTGAGCTACGAGCAGTACTTC
>-|TRBV7-3|TRBJ2-3|TRBD2
CASSSGGISTDTQYF
TGTGCCAGCTCGAGCGGGGGGATCAGCACAGATACGCAGTATTTT
>-|TRBV30|TRBJ1-2|-
CAWSGPSGGYTF
TGTGCCTGGAGTGGACCATCGGGAGGCTACACCTTC
>-|TRBV19|TRBJ1-2|-
CASSIPGPSGYTF
TGTGCCAGTAGTATCCCAGGCCCCTCTGGCTACACCTTC
>-|TRBV2|TRBJ2-1|-
CASSDNRTPYNEQFF
TGTGCCAGCAGTGATAATAGAACCCCCTACAATGAGCAGTTCTTC
>-|TRBV3-1/TRBV3-2|TRBJ2-5|TRBD1
CASSPRTGGETQYF
TGTGCCAGCAGCCCTCGGACAGGGGGTGAGACCCAGTACTTC
>-|TRBV28|TRBJ2-3|TRBD2
CASRTRTSGVTDTQYF
TGTGCCAGCAGGACTCGGACTAGCGGGGTAACAGATACGCAGTATTTT
>-|TRBV7-9|TRBJ2-7|TRBD1
CASSRTGTYEQYF
TGTGCCAGCAGCCGGACAGGTACCTACGAGCAGTACTTC
>few|TRBV13|TRBJ2-7|TRBD2
CASSLGRGVGEQYF
TGTGCCAGCAGCTTAGGCCGGGGGGTTGGTGAGCAGTACTTC
>-|TRBV2|TRBJ2-3|TRBD1
CASIRQGTDTQYF
TGTGCCAGCATTCGACAGGGGACAGATACGCAGTATTTT
>-|TRBV12-3/TRBV12-4|TRBJ1-1|-
CASTPRQGLPAFF
TGTGCCAGCACCCCCCGGCAGGGACTACCAGCTTTCTTT
>-|TRBV9|TRBJ1-2|-
CASSVAWEERGYTF
TGTGCCAGCAGCGTAGCTTGGGAGGAACGCGGCTACACCTTC
>-|TRBV28|TRBJ2-7|TRBD1
CASLTGNNYEQYF
TGTGCCAGTCTGACAGGGAATAACTACGAGCAGTACTTC
>few|TRBV6-2/TRBV6-3|TRBJ2-5|TRBD2
CASSYTSGGVETQYF
TGTGCCAGCAGTTACACTAGCGGGGGGGTGGAGACCCAGTACTTC
>-|TRBV29-1|TRBJ2-7|TRBD1
CSATGGAYEQYF
TGCAGCGCAACAGGGGGTGCCTACGAGCAGTACTTC
>-|TRBV5-1|TRBJ2-3|-
CASSYVRESASTDTQYF
TGCGCCAGCAGCTACGTTAGGGAGTCCGCTAGCACAGATACGCAGTATTTT
>few|TRBV5-1|TRBJ1-4|TRBD1
CASSSGQGNEKLFF
TGCGCCAGCAGCTCGGGACAGGGTAATGAAAAACTGTTTTTT
>-|TRBV19|TRBJ1-5|TRBD1
CASSRWHRGNQPQHF
TGTGCCAGTAGCCGATGGCACAGGGGTAATCAGCCCCAGCATTTT
>-|TRBV6-5|TRBJ2-7|-
CASSYPGYEQYF
TGTGCCAGCAGTTACCCGGGCTACGAGCAGTACTTC